This T cell receptor (beta chain) stems from a study of blood T cell repertoires in COVID-19. Study background: Acute-phase and convalescent COVID-19 samples originated in the United States, Italy and Spain. Nucleic acid was either cDNA or gDNA, and it came from T cells, B-cell-depleted T cells, or PBMCs.

V lost 3 bases, J lost 0 bases, and 3 bases lay in between. This CDR3 comprises 13 residues. In the source study's methods: Counts of nucleated cells, estimated from reference gene primer amplification, were obtained. Assay: immunoSEQ multiplex PCR; the TCRdb copy retains only in-frame clones and omits some. V, J and clone size were drawn from that table, and D and trimming were deduced from the DNA. The sample lists some 65,000 clones; roughly nine tenths were seen once. The receptor was derived from a man aged 60 to 75 with acute or convalescent COVID-19. Input material: peripheral blood. This chain uses TRBV12-3 or TRBV12-4 with TRBJ1-3; D is unresolved. CDR3 nucleotides: TGTGCCAGCAGTTTTAGCTCTGGAAACACCATATATTTT. Amino acids: CASSFSSGNTIYF.